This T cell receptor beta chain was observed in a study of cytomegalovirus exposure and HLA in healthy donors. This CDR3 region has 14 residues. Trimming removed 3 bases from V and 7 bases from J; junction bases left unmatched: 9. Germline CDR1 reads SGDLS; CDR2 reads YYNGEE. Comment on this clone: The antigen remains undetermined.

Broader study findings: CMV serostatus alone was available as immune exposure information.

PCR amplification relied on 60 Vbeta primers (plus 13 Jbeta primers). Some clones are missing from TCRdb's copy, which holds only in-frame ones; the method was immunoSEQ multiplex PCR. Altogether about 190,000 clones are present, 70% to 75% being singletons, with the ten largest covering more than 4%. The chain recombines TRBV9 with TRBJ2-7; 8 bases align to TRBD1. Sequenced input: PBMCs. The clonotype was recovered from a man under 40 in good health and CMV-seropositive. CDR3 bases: TGTGCCAGCAGCGCCGGACAGGGTGGTAATGAGCAGTACTTC. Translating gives CASSAGQGGNEQYF.